The next 19 T cell receptor beta chains were all read from a single sample in a study of OX40 agonist ivuxolimab in advanced cancers. The repertoire was sequenced with immunoSEQ multiplex PCR; TCRdb's copy has only in-frame clones and lacks some. The table has about 44,000 clones, around 94% seen once. Sample: CD4+ or CD8+ T cells sorted from blood, taken in a trial of the OX40 agonist ivuxolimab. The receptors were sampled from an adult with an advanced solid tumor such as melanoma, head and neck, liver or kidney cancer.

The rearrangement links TRBV5-1 to TRBJ1-1; TRBD1 agrees at 7 bases. CDR1 and CDR2 from the germline V gene are SGHRS and YFSETQ. Trimming cost V 0 bases and J 6 bases; bases outside gene matches: 5. This CDR3 has 14 residues. In DNA, the CDR3 is TGCGCCAGCAGCTTGGGACAGGGTCTCGCTGAAGCTTTCTTT. Its translation: CASSLGQGLAEAFF.

This chain joins TRBV29-1 and TRBJ2-5, with 8 bases matching TRBD2. Germline V gene data show CDR1 as SQVTM and CDR2 as ANQGSEA. This CDR3 comprises 11 residues. J was trimmed by 4 bases and V by 7 bases; bases with no gene match: 2. The DNA of the CDR3 is TGCAGCGGGACTAGCTTAGAGACCCAGTACTTC. It codes for CSGTSLETQYF.

This chain connects TRBV7-9 to TRBJ2-6; D ambiguous. Germline V gene lookup returns CDR1 SEHNR and CDR2 FQNEAQ (reference sequence). This CDR3 is 17 amino acids long. Trimming left V 5 bases short and J 2 bases short, with 16 bases between. The CDR3 region has the DNA TGTGCCAGCAGCGAGGCACTGGGAACCGCTGGGGCCAACGTCCTGACTTTC. Encoded protein: CASSEALGTAGANVLTF.

The chain combines TRBV11-3 with TRBJ2-3, with a weak D call TRBD1 (6 bases). The ends were cut back, 5 bases at V and 4 bases at J, with 13 bases in the middle. This CDR3 region has 14 residues. Germline V CDR1 and CDR2: SGHNT, YENEEA. The CDR3 loop is CASSPPNRADTQYF. The CDR3 DNA reads as TGTGCCAGCAGCCCCCCCAACAGGGCAGATACGCAGTATTTT.

J is TRBJ2-7 and V is TRBV4-1, with a tentative D call TRBD2 (5 bases). Germline-derived CDR1 and CDR2 are MGHRA and YSYEKL. This CDR3 is 15 amino acids long. Deletions cut 2 bases from V and 4 bases from J, with 15 bases between. CDR3 DNA: TGCGCCAGCAGCCAAATCCAGGACTCGTCTTACGAGCAGTACTTC. Its protein product is CASSQIQDSSYEQYF.

The chain employs TRBV9 and TRBJ2-5; 14 bases are a match to TRBD2. From germline, CDR1 is SGDLS and CDR2 YYNGEE. The CDR3 has 16 residues. V dropped 3 bases and J dropped 2; count of bases not matched to a gene: 3. The CDR3 loop reads CASSGGTSGRQETQYF. Written as DNA, the CDR3 is TGTGCCAGCAGCGGGGGGACTAGCGGGAGACAAGAGACCCAGTACTTC. The entire variable domain, with the rest obtained from reference TRBV9 and TRBJ2-5, is as follows: DSGVTQTPKHLITATGQRVTLRCSPRSGDLSVYWYQQSLDQGLQFLIQYYNGEERAKGNILERFSAQQFPDLHSELNLSSLELGDSALYFCASSGGTSGRQETQYFGPGTRLLVL.

The V call is TRBV11-2, the J call TRBJ2-1; D not resolved. The CDR3 extends over 18 amino acids. The V end was cut by 4 bases, the J end by 0 bases, with 19 bases between. Germline V gene sequence: CDR1 SGHAT, CDR2 FQNNGV. Written as DNA, the CDR3 is TGTGCCAGCAGCTATATCCAAGCGTCAGATAGCTCCTACAATGAGCAGTTCTTC. This gives the protein CASSYIQASDSSYNEQFF.

The chain has TRBV20-1 and TRBJ2-7; no definite D call. Trimming cost V 0 bases and J 4 bases, with 4 bases left between them. Germline V gives CDR1 DFQATT, CDR2 SNEGSKA (reference sequence). This CDR3 has 11 amino acids. The CDR3 nucleotides are TGCAGTGCTAGAGATACTTACGAGCAGTACTTC. It translates to CSARDTYEQYF.

The chain combines TRBV27 with TRBJ2-1; TRBD2 matches at 9 bases. The CDR3 covers 17 residues. Germline V lookup: CDR1 MNHEY, CDR2 SMNVEV (reference sequence). The V and J ends lost 8 bases and 2 bases, in that order; junction bases with no gene match: 13. This CDR3 is CASQMPRSGSPYNEQFF. The CDR3 DNA is TGTGCCAGCCAAATGCCTCGTAGCGGGAGCCCCTACAATGAGCAGTTCTTC.

The chain's CDR3 is CASRPDPLGNTEAFF. CDR3 bases: TGTGCCAGCAGACCTGACCCCCTTGGGAACACTGAAGCTTTCTTT. The chain is built from TRBV7-9 and TRBJ1-1; D not resolved. CDR1 and CDR2 (germline): SEHNR, FQNEAQ (reference sequence). The V gene lost 6 bases and the J gene lost 1 base, with 15 bases spanning the gap. This CDR3 contains 15 residues. The whole variable domain, filled in from reference TRBV7-9 and TRBJ1-1, reads DTGVSQNPRHKITKRGQNVTFRCDPISEHNRLYWYRQTLGQGPEFLTYFQNEAQLEKSRLLSDRFSAERPKGSFSTLEIQRTEQGDSAMYLCASRPDPLGNTEAFFGQGTRLTVV.

The V call is TRBV28, the J call TRBJ1-5; D may be TRBD1 (5 bases). Germline lookup yields CDR1 MDHEN and CDR2 SYDVKM. CDR3 length equals 17 residues. V was trimmed by 5 bases and J by 0 bases, leaving 17 bases between them. The CDR3 sequence is CASSPAGHEDSNQPQHF. The CDR3 DNA reads TGTGCCAGCAGTCCGGCCGGACACGAAGATAGCAATCAGCCCCAGCATTTT.

As to this clone: One junction end does not reproduce the germline sequence, and a read error may be involved. The rearrangement joins TRBV7-9 to TRBJ2-1; TRBD1 matches at 9 bases. The CDR3 loop spans 14 amino acids. The germline gives CDR1 SEHNR, CDR2 FQNEAQ (reference sequence). CDR3 nucleotide sequence: TGTGCCAGCAGCTACCCAGACAGGGGGAATGAGCAGCTCTTC. Its translation: CASSYPDRGNEQLF.

This rearrangement joins TRBV29-1 to TRBJ2-2; tentatively, D is TRBD2 (6 bases). Germline CDR1 reads SQVTM; CDR2 reads ANQGSEA. The CDR3 loop spans 17 amino acids. Between the trimmed V and J ends, which lost 3 bases and 1 base, there was a span of 18 bases. The CDR3 protein is CSVESGELAGNTGELFF. The CDR3 DNA reads as TGCAGCGTTGAGTCGGGCGAACTAGCAGGGAACACCGGGGAGCTGTTTTTT.

The chain carries TRBV11-3 and TRBJ1-1; tentatively, D is TRBD1 (6 bases). The V gene lost 6 bases and the J gene lost 10 bases, with 15 bases spanning the gap. Germline lookup yields CDR1 SGHNT and CDR2 YENEEA. This CDR3 comprises 12 residues. As DNA, the CDR3 is TGTGCCAGCAGTTCAAAGGGGGGCGTAGCTTTCTTT. Translation: CASSSKGGVAFF.

V and J are TRBV7-9 and TRBJ2-3, with D uncertain. CDR1 and CDR2 (germline): SEHNR, FQNEAQ (reference sequence). Trimming removed 4 bases from V and 4 bases from J, with 9 bases in between. This CDR3 has 13 amino acids. CDR3 DNA: TGTGCCAGCAGCTCGTCTTTGGCAGATACGCAGTATTTT. Translated: CASSSSLADTQYF.

The gene calls are TRBV28 and TRBJ1-3; D remains unclear. Germline V CDR1 and CDR2: MDHEN, SYDVKM. The CDR3 consists of 14 residues. V was pared by 6 bases and J by 3 bases, with 12 bases between. CDR3 loop: CASRSWVNGNTIYF. The DNA for the CDR3 is TGTGCCAGCAGATCCTGGGTGAATGGAAACACCATATATTTT.

This chain joins TRBV19 and TRBJ2-7; possibly TRBD1 or TRBD2 for D (5 bases each). Germline CDR1 is LNHDA and CDR2 is SQIVND (reference sequence). The V gene lost 5 bases and the J gene lost 2 bases, with 16 bases spanning the gap. The CDR3 extends over 15 amino acids. The CDR3 nucleotides are TGTGCCAGTAGTGTAACCGGGACGGTAACCTACGAGCAGTACTTC. It translates to CASSVTGTVTYEQYF.

V and J are TRBV7-9 and TRBJ1-2; TRBD1 matches at 7 bases. The CDR3 spans 13 residues. V was clipped by 1 base and J by 6 bases; unmatched bases: 2. Per the germline V gene, CDR1 is SEHNR and CDR2 is FQNEAQ (reference sequence). DNA for the CDR3: TGTGCCAGCAGCTTAGGAGGGGGCGATGGCTACACCTTC. Translation gives CASSLGGGDGYTF.

V gene TRBV7-2 combines with J gene TRBJ2-1; D is unclear. Trimming removed 2 bases at V and 4 bases at J, with 9 bases between. Germline CDR1 SGHTA, CDR2 FQGNSA. There are 14 residues in the CDR3. The CDR3 DNA is TGTGCCAGCAGCTTACTCCCAGTTTACAATGAGCAGTTCTTC. Its translation is CASSLLPVYNEQFF.